A single sample is the source of the 27 T cell receptor beta chains below, sequenced in a study of T cell changes during pregnancy in multiple sclerosis. TCRdb keeps only in-frame clones here, not all; method: immunoSEQ multiplex PCR. This table holds about 40,000 clones, roughly 88% found once. The sample consisted of peripheral blood, taken in the first trimester of pregnancy. The receptor set was obtained from a female donor in good health, enrolled as a control in a pregnancy study.

The chain is built from TRBV28 and TRBJ1-2; perhaps TRBD1 as D (6 bases). The CDR3 runs to 13 residues. The germline V gene has CDR1 MDHEN and CDR2 SYDVKM. Trimming pared 7 bases from V and 4 bases from J, leaving 13 bases between. The DNA of the CDR3 is TGTGCCAGCAATCCGACAGGACGCTATGGCTACACCTTC. Translated: CASNPTGRYGYTF.

The chain joins TRBV9 to TRBJ1-2; no firm D call. Deletions cut 4 bases from V and 1 base from J, with 2 bases between. The CDR3 loop spans 11 amino acids. Germline V gene data show CDR1 as SGDLS and CDR2 as YYNGEE. For the CDR3, the DNA is TGTGCCAGCAGCCTTAACTATGGCTACACCTTC. Protein sequence: CASSLNYGYTF. Variable domain in full (rest from reference TRBV9 and TRBJ1-2): DSGVTQTPKHLITATGQRVTLRCSPRSGDLSVYWYQQSLDQGLQFLIQYYNGEERAKGNILERFSAQQFPDLHSELNLSSLELGDSALYFCASSLNYGYTFGSGTRLTVV.

Turning to this clone: Other DNA sequences in this specimen translate into the identical CDR3. The chain employs TRBV29-1 and TRBJ2-1; D perhaps matches TRBD1 (6 bases). V shed 5 bases and J shed 8 bases, with 19 bases lying between them. This CDR3 region has 14 residues. In germline, CDR1 is SQVTM, CDR2 ANQGSEA. CDR3 bases: TGCAGCGTTTCCCCAGGGGCAGGGGACCATGAGCAGTTCTTC. This translates into CSVSPGAGDHEQFF.

The V and J genes are TRBV27 and TRBJ2-3; perhaps TRBD2 as D (5 bases). V was shortened by 2 bases and J by 5 bases, with 14 bases between the two germline ends. Germline CDR1 is MNHEY and CDR2 is SMNVEV (reference sequence). The CDR3 is 15 amino acids. The CDR3 region is CASSLGGWSLDTQYF. For the CDR3, the DNA is TGTGCCAGCAGTTTAGGAGGCTGGAGCTTAGATACGCAGTATTTT.

The chain uses TRBV6-5 and TRBJ2-3; 7 nucleotides agree with TRBD1. Germline-derived CDR1 and CDR2 are MNHEY and SVGAGI. This CDR3 spans 15 amino acids. J gave up 4 bases and V 2 bases, and 6 bases lay outside the gene matches. CDR3 DNA: TGTGCCAGCAGTTACGCGACAGGGAGTTCAGATACGCAGTATTTT. Its protein product is CASSYATGSSDTQYF.

The J gene is TRBJ2-7, the V gene TRBV18, with D tentatively TRBD1 (5 bases). The length of the CDR3 is 15 residues. V lost 3 bases and J 3 bases, leaving 15 bases between the germline ends. Germline V CDR1 and CDR2: KGHSH, LQKENI. The CDR3 region has the DNA TGTGCCAGCTCACCCATAGGGGAATTCCGCTACGAGCAGTACTTC. Translating it yields CASSPIGEFRYEQYF.

This chain uses TRBV19 with TRBJ2-3; possible D gene TRBD2, 7 bases. V lost 3 bases and J lost 5, with 15 bases in between. The CDR3 spans 15 residues. Germline CDR1 reads LNHDA; CDR2 reads SQIVND (reference sequence). CDR3 protein: CASSIRRGAGDTQYF. CDR3 nucleotides: TGTGCCAGTAGTATTCGTCGGGGGGCGGGAGATACGCAGTATTTT.

This clone was seen a handful of times. V usage is TRBV6-5 and J usage is TRBJ2-7; 8 nucleotides align to TRBD1. CDR1 and CDR2 (germline): MNHEY, SVGAGI. V was clipped by 6 bases and J by 2 bases; unmatched bases: 6. The CDR3 has 14 residues. CDR3 coding DNA: TGTGCCAGCAGATGGGGACAGGCCCCCTACGAGCAGTACTTC. Its protein product is CASRWGQAPYEQYF.

The V call is TRBV5-1, the J call TRBJ2-1; 8 bases align to TRBD2. The CDR3 runs 13 residues. The V segment lost 0 bases and the J segment 8 bases; nucleotides outside the gene matches: 1. CDR1 is SGHRS and CDR2 is YFSETQ in the germline V gene. The CDR3 DNA reads as TGCGCCAGCAGCTTGGGGCGGGAGGATGAGCAGTTCTTC. Its protein product is CASSLGREDEQFF.

V usage is TRBV6-6 and J usage is TRBJ1-2, with D unresolved. Germline loops: CDR1 MNHNY, CDR2 SVGAGI (reference sequence). Trimming left V 8 bases short and J 7 bases short, with 14 bases between. This CDR3 is built from 12 residues. This chain's CDR3 is CASGWRGGGYTF. DNA for the CDR3: TGTGCCAGCGGTTGGCGGGGAGGTGGCTACACCTTC.

The chain joins TRBV7-9 to TRBJ1-2; 9 bases are a match to TRBD1. Looked up from germline, CDR1 is SEHNR and CDR2 is FQNEAQ (reference sequence). The CDR3 runs to 17 residues. With 4 bases clipped from V and 3 bases from J, the junction kept 12 bases outside the gene matches. The CDR3 sequence: CASSSPGQGPLYYGYTF. The CDR3 DNA reads TGTGCCAGCAGCTCGCCGGGACAGGGCCCACTTTACTATGGCTACACCTTC.

This chain connects TRBV11-2 to TRBJ2-4, with 7 bases that match TRBD2. The CDR3 has 14 residues. With V trimmed by 1 base and J by 8 bases, 5 bases remained unmatched. Per the germline V gene, CDR1 is SGHAT and CDR2 is FQNNGV. CDR3 loop: CASSLVGRDDIQYF. DNA for the CDR3: TGTGCCAGCAGCTTAGTGGGGAGGGATGACATTCAGTACTTC.

The chain has TRBV7-6 and TRBJ2-7; no reliable D call. The germline V and J ends were trimmed by 3 bases and 1 base, with 13 bases remaining between them. The CDR3 runs to 15 residues. Germline V gene sequence: CDR1 SGHVS, CDR2 FNYEAQ. The CDR3 DNA is TGTGCCAGCAGCTTGTCGGCAGGTTCGTCCTACGAGCAGTACTTC. Its translation: CASSLSAGSSYEQYF.

This chain uses TRBV19 with TRBJ1-3; D is possibly TRBD1 (5 bases). CDR3 length: 13 residues. V lost 5 bases, J lost 4 bases, and 9 bases lay in between. Per the germline V gene, CDR1 is LNHDA and CDR2 is SQIVND (reference sequence). CDR3 nucleotide sequence: TGTGCCAGTAGTCTCGGACAAGGAAACACCATATATTTT. The encoded protein is CASSLGQGNTIYF.

V is TRBV19 and J is TRBJ2-7; 7 bases agree with TRBD1. Germline V CDR1 and CDR2: LNHDA, SQIVND (reference sequence). J gave up 6 bases and V 4 bases, and 6 bases lay outside the gene matches. The CDR3 has 13 amino acids. The CDR3 protein is CASSNRGQSEQYF. CDR3 nucleotide sequence: TGTGCCAGTAGTAACAGGGGCCAGAGCGAGCAGTACTTC.

This chain uses TRBV4-3 with TRBJ1-3, with TRBD1 as a possible D gene (6 bases). Germline V CDR1 and CDR2: LGHNA, YSLEER. CDR3 length equals 15 residues. Trimming pared 1 base from V and 4 bases from J, leaving 11 bases between. The CDR3 protein is CASSQVGGAGNTIYF. The CDR3 region has the DNA TGCGCCAGCAGCCAAGTCGGGGGGGCAGGAAACACCATATATTTT.

The genes are TRBV10-3 and TRBJ1-1, with 8 bases that match TRBD1. The ends lost 10 bases at V and 5 bases at J; junction bases unmatched: 15. The CDR3 is made up of 15 amino acids. In germline, CDR1 is ENHRY, CDR2 SYGVKD. CDR3 in amino acids: CASRALDRGGTEAFF. The CDR3 DNA is TGTGCCAGCCGTGCCCTTGACAGGGGAGGGACTGAAGCTTTCTTT.

The chain has TRBV7-8 and TRBJ2-4; TRBD1 is a possible D gene (6 bases). In germline, CDR1 is SGHVS, CDR2 FQNEAQ. This CDR3 region has 15 residues. Trimming removed 2 bases from V and 1 base from J, with 9 bases in between. The CDR3 DNA reads as TGTGCCAGCAGCTTACAGGGGCCGGCCAAAAACATTCAGTACTTC. It encodes CASSLQGPAKNIQYF.

Here the CDR3 reads CASSLGEDTEAFF. The CDR3 DNA reads as TGTGCCAGCAGCCTAGGGGAGGACACTGAAGCTTTCTTT. The chain couples TRBV5-4 to TRBJ1-1; D possibly corresponds to TRBD1 (5 bases). The germline CDR1 and CDR2 sequences are SGHNT and YYREEE (reference sequence). There are 13 residues in the CDR3. Trimming removed 4 bases at V and 3 bases at J, with 10 bases between.

The genes are TRBV6-6 and TRBJ2-7; 10 bases agree with TRBD2. CDR3 length equals 14 residues. The germline V gene encodes CDR1 MNHNY and CDR2 SVGAGI (reference sequence). Losses at the gene ends were 9 bases for V and 0 bases for J; bases not matched to a gene: 5. CDR3 nucleotides: TGTGCCAGTACTAGCGGGATCTACTCCTACGAGCAGTACTTC. This codes for CASTSGIYSYEQYF.

This chain uses TRBV4-2 with TRBJ1-1; 8 bases align to TRBD1. The CDR3 has 15 residues. The V and J ends lost 6 bases and 1 base, in that order; junction bases with no gene match: 7. The germline gives CDR1 LGHNA, CDR2 YNFKEQ. The CDR3 bases are TGTGCCAGCAGGCCTTCCGGGACAGGGAACACTGAAGCTTTCTTT. It specifies CASRPSGTGNTEAFF.

The V call is TRBV19, the J call TRBJ1-2; D call uncertain. The germline V gene has CDR1 LNHDA and CDR2 SQIVND (reference sequence). The CDR3 contains 15 residues. V dropped 8 bases and J dropped 7 bases, with 23 bases sitting between them. CDR3: CASLVRVTQSGGYTF. DNA of the CDR3: TGTGCCAGTCTTGTCCGGGTCACACAAAGTGGTGGCTACACCTTC. Supplemented by reference TRBV19 and TRBJ1-2, the full variable domain reads DGGITQSPKYLFRKEGQNVTLSCEQNLNHDAMYWYRQDPGQGLRLIYYSQIVNDFQKGDIAEGYSVSREKKESFPLTVTSAQKNPTAFYLCASLVRVTQSGGYTFGSGTRLTVV.

This clone was detected a few times. The V call is TRBV7-2, the J call TRBJ2-7, with TRBD1 matching 11 bases. Trimming at V came to 5 bases and at J to 1 base, leaving 1 base not matched to a gene. The CDR3 runs 14 residues. CDR1 and CDR2 from the germline V gene are SGHTA and FQGNSA. CDR3 nucleotides: TGTGCCAGCAGCCGGGACAGGGGGTCCTACGAGCAGTACTTC. It encodes CASSRDRGSYEQYF.

This sequence joins TRBV19 and TRBJ1-2, with a possible D match to TRBD1 (6 bases). CDR1 is LNHDA, CDR2 SQIVND, per germline (reference sequence). V was clipped by 3 bases and J by 4 bases, with 15 bases between them. The CDR3 totals 15 residues. The CDR3: CASSMAQTGPYGYTF. CDR3 nucleotides: TGTGCCAGTAGTATGGCGCAGACAGGCCCCTATGGCTACACCTTC.

The rearrangement links TRBV6-5 to TRBJ1-5, with a tentative D call TRBD1 (6 bases). The CDR3 has 14 amino acids. V lost 6 bases and J 0 bases, leaving 9 bases between the germline ends. Germline assignment: CDR1 MNHEY and CDR2 SVGAGI. This chain's CDR3 is CASSSQGSNQPQHF. The CDR3 coding sequence is TGTGCCAGCAGCTCACAGGGTAGCAATCAGCCCCAGCATTTT.

The chain couples TRBV28 to TRBJ2-7; a possible D gene is TRBD2 (6 bases). CDR1 and CDR2 from the germline V gene are MDHEN and SYDVKM. V shed 6 bases and J shed 9 bases, with 21 bases lying between them. The CDR3 consists of 14 residues. CDR3 bases: TGTGCCAGCAGAACGGGGGAACCGACGATGGGGCAGTACTTC. The encoded protein is CASRTGEPTMGQYF.

The chain joins TRBV11-2 to TRBJ2-7; D is unresolved. The CDR3 runs to 14 residues. Trimming stripped 1 base from V and 2 bases from J, with 9 bases between. Germline CDR1 reads SGHAT; CDR2 reads FQNNGV. The CDR3 DNA sequence: TGTGCCAGCAGCTTAGCGGGTCGGGCCTACGAGCAGTACTTC. Protein product: CASSLAGRAYEQYF.